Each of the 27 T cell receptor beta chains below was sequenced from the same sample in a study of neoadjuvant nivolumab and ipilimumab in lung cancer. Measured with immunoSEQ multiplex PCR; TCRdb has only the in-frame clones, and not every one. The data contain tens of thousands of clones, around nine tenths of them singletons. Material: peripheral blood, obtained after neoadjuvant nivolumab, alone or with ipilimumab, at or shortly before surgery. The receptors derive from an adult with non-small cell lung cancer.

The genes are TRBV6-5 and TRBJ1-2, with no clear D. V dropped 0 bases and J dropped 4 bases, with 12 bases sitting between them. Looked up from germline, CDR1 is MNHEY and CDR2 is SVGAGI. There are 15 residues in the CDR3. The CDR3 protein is CASSYSDGRAYGYTF. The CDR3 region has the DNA TGTGCCAGCAGTTACTCCGACGGACGGGCCTATGGCTACACCTTC.

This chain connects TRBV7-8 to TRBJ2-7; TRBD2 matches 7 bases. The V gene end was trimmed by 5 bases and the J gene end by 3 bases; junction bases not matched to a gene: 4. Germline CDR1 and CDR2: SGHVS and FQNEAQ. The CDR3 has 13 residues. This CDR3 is CASSHGEGYEQYF. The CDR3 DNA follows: TGTGCCAGCAGCCACGGGGAGGGCTACGAGCAGTACTTC.

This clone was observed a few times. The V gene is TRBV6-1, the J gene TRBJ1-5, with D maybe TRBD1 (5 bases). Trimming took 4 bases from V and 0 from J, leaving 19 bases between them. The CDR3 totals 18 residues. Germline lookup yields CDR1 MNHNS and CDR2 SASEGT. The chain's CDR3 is CASSAQGKVKYSNQPQHF. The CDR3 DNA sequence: TGTGCCAGCAGTGCCCAGGGAAAGGTCAAGTATAGCAATCAGCCCCAGCATTTT.

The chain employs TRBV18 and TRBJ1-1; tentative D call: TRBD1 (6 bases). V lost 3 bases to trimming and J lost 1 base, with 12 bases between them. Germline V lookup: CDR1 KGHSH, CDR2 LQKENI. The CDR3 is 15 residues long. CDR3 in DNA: TGTGCCAGCTCACCGAACAGGGCCCGGAACACTGAAGCTTTCTTT. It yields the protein CASSPNRARNTEAFF.

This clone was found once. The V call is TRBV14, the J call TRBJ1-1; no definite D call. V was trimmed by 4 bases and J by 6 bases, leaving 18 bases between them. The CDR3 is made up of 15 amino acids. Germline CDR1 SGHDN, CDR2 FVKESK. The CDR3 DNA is TGTGCCAGCAGCCGCCTCCGAACAGAGCCCGCTGAAGCTTTCTTT. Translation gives CASSRLRTEPAEAFF.

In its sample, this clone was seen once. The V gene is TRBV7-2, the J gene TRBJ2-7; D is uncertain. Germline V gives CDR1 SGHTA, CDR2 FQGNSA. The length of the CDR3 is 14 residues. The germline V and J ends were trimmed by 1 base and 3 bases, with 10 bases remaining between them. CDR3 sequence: CASSLGNRFYEQYF. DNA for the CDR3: TGTGCCAGCAGCTTAGGTAATAGGTTCTACGAGCAGTACTTC.

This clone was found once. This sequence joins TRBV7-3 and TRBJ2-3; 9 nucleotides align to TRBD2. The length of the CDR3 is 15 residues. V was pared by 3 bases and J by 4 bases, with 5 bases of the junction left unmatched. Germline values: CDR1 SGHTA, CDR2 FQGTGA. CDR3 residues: CASSLASGAADTQYF. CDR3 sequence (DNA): TGTGCCAGCAGCTTGGCTAGCGGGGCAGCAGATACGCAGTATTTT.

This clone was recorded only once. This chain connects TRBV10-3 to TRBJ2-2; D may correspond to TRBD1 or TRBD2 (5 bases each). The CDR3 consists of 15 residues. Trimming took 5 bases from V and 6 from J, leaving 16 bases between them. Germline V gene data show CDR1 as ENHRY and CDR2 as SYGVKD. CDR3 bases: TGTGCCATCAGTTTCTTACGTAGGGACGCCGGGGAGCTGTTTTTT. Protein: CAISFLRRDAGELFF.

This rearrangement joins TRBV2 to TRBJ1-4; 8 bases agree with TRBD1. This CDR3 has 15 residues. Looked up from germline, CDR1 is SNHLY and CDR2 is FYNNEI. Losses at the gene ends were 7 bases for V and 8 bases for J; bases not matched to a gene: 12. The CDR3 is CASTGRGRSGEKLFF. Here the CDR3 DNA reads TGTGCCAGCACCGGCAGGGGGCGATCGGGAGAAAAACTGTTTTTT.

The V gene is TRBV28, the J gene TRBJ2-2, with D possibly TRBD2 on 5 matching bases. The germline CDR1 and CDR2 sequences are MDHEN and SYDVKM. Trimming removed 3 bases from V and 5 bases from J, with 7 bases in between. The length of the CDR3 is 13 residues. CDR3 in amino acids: CASSFPGTGELFF. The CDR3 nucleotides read TGTGCCAGCAGTTTTCCGGGGACCGGGGAGCTGTTTTTT.

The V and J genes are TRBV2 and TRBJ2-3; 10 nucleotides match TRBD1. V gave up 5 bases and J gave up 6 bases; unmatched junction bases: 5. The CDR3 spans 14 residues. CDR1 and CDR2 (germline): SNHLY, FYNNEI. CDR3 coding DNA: TGTGCCAGCAGTCCGGACAGGGGGTGGGATACGCAGTATTTT. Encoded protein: CASSPDRGWDTQYF. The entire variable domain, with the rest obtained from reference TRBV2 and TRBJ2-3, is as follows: EPEVTQTPSHQVTQMGQEVILRCVPISNHLYFYWYRQILGQKVEFLVSFYNNEISEKSEIFDDQFSVERPDGSNFTLKIRSTKLEDSAMYFCASSPDRGWDTQYFGPGTRLTVL.

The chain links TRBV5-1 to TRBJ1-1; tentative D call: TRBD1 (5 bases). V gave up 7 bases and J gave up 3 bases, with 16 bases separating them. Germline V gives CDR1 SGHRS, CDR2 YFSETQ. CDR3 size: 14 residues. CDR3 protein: CASADMKGDTEAFF. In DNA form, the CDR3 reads TGCGCCAGCGCGGATATGAAAGGGGACACTGAAGCTTTCTTT.

The CDR3 nucleotides are TGTGCCAGCAGCTTAGATAATGGAAACACCATATATTTT. Encoded protein: CASSLDNGNTIYF. The chain couples TRBV11-3 to TRBJ1-3; D remains ambiguous. V lost 0 bases, J lost 3 bases, and 3 bases lay in between. The CDR3 length is 13 residues. The germline V gene encodes CDR1 SGHNT and CDR2 YENEEA.

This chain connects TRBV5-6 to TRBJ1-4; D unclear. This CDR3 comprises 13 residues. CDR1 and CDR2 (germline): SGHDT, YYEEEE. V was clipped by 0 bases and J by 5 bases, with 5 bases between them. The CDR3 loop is CASSLVPNEKLFF. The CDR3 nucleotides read TGTGCCAGCAGCTTGGTCCCAAATGAAAAACTGTTTTTT.

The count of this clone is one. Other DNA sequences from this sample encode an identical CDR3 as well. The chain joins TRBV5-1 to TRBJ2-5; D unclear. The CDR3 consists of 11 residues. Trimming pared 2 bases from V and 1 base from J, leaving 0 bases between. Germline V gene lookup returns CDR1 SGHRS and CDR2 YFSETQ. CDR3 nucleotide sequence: TGCGCCAGCAGCTTCCAAGAGACCCAGTACTTC. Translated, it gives CASSFQETQYF.

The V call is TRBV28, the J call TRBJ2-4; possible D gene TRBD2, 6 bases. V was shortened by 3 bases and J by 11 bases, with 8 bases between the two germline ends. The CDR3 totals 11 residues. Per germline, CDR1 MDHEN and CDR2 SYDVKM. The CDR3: CASSLGGVQYF. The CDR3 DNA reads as TGTGCCAGCAGTTTGGGGGGAGTTCAGTACTTC.

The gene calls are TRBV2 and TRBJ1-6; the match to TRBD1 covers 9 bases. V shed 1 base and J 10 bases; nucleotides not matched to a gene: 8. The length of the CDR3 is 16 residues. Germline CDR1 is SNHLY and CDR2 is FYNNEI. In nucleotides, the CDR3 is TGTGCCAGCAGTGAAGTAGGGACAGGGATCGGGTCACCCCTCCACTTT. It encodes CASSEVGTGIGSPLHF.

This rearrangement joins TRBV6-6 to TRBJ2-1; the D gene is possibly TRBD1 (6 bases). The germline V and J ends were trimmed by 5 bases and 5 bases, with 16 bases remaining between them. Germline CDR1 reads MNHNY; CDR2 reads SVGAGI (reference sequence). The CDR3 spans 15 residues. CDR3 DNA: TGTGCCAGCAGTCCTCCGTGGACAGCTCACAATGAGCAGTTCTTC. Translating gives CASSPPWTAHNEQFF.

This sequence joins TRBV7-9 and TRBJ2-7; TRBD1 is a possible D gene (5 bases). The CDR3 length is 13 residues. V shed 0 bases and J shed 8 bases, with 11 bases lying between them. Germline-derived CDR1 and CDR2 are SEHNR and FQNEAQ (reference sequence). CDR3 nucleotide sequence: TGTGCCAGCAGCTTAGCTAGTCAGGGAAAGCAGTACTTC. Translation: CASSLASQGKQYF.

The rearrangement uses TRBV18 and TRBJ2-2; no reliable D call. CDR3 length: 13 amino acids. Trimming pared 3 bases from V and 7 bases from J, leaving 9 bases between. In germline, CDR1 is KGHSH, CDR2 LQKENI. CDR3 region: CASSPRAGGELFF. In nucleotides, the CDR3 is TGTGCCAGCTCACCCCGAGCAGGCGGGGAGCTGTTTTTT.

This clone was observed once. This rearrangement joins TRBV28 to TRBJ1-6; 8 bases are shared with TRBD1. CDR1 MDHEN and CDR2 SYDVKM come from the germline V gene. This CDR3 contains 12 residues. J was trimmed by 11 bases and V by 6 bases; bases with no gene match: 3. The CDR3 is CASRQGVAPLHF. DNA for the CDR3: TGTGCCAGCAGACAGGGGGTAGCACCCCTCCACTTT.

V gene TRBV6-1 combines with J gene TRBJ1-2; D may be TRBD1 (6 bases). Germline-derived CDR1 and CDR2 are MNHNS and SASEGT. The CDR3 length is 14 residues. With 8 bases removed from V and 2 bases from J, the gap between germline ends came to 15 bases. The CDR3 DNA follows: TGTGCCAGCGGAAACCCACAGGGCAACTATGGCTACACCTTC. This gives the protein CASGNPQGNYGYTF.

CDR3 protein: CASSFAVSRRTSDADTQYF. CDR3 coding DNA: TGTGCCAGCAGCTTCGCGGTATCTCGGAGGACTAGCGACGCAGATACGCAGTATTTT. The chain has TRBV13 and TRBJ2-3; the match to TRBD2 covers 9 bases. The CDR3 has 19 amino acids. Germline V gene sequence: CDR1 PRHDT, CDR2 FYEKMQ (reference sequence). V lost 3 bases, J lost 4 bases, and 17 bases stayed unmatched. The full variable domain, rest sourced from reference TRBV13 and TRBJ2-3, is AAGVIQSPRHLIKEKRETATLKCYPIPRHDTVYWYQQGPGQDPQFLISFYEKMQSDKGSIPDRFSAQQFSDYHSELNMSSLELGDSALYFCASSFAVSRRTSDADTQYFGPGTRLTVL.

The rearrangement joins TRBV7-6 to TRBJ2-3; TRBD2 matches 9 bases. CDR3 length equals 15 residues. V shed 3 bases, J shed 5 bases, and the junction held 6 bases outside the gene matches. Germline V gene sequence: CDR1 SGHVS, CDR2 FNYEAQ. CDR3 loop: CASSLSGGSRDTQYF. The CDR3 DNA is TGTGCCAGCAGCTTGAGCGGGGGGTCGAGAGATACGCAGTATTTT.

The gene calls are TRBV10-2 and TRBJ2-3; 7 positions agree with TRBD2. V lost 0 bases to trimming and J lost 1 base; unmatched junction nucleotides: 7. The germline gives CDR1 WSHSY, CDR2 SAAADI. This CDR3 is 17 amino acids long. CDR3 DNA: TGCGCCAGCAGTGAGTCGACCATGGCGGGGGGCACAGATACGCAGTATTTT. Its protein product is CASSESTMAGGTDTQYF.

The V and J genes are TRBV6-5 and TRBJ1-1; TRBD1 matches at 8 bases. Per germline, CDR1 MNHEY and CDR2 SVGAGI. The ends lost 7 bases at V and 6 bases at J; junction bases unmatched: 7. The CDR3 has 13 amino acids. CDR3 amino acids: CASKGQGRPEAFF. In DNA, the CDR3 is TGTGCCAGCAAAGGACAGGGCCGTCCTGAAGCTTTCTTT.

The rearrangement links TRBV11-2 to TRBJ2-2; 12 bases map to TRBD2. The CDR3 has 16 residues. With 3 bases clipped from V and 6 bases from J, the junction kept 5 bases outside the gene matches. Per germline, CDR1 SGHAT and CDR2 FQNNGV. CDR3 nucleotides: TGTGCCAGCAGCTTGACTAGCGGGGGACGAGCCGGGGAGCTGTTTTTT. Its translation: CASSLTSGGRAGELFF.